Listed below are T cell receptor beta chains from one sample, sequenced in a study of neurological immune-mediated disorders. TCRdb reprocessed the 5' RACE reads via MiXCR and lists one record per CDR3 protein. The repertoire includes roughly 30,000 distinct CDR3 sequences, around 5.9% of them detected once, and more than 2% sits in the top ten. The source material was CD4+ T cells from blood. Receptors were obtained from a woman between 50 and 59 years old in good health. Each CDR3 is given without its conserved first and last residue.

v_call	j_call	cdr3_length	cdr3_aa
TRBV6-1	TRBJ2-7	11	ASTRLGDTGRD
TRBV15	TRBJ1-1	12	ATSRAGTFTEAF
TRBV4-3	TRBJ2-1	12	ASMRDYTSNEQF
TRBV7-2	TRBJ2-2	13	ASSPTSGSIGELF
TRBV20-1	TRBJ1-2	11	SAFQGTGIGYT
TRBV7-2	TRBJ2-3	12	ASSVFSGEGTQY
TRBV20-1	TRBJ2-2	14	SAKPSGEFSTGELF
TRBV6-5	TRBJ2-5	12	ASSYRGTRVTQY
TRBV5-1	TRBJ2-7	12	ASSLAPGTYEQY
TRBV20-1	TRBJ2-1	11	SARGLTYNEQF
TRBV29-1	TRBJ1-1	11	SVLWGSDTEAF
TRBV6-5	TRBJ2-5	14	ASSPTGGAGQETQY
TRBV7-3	TRBJ2-1	14	ASSDLTRAKDNEQF
TRBV5-1	TRBJ2-7	16	ASSLSSGTSGAFYEQY
TRBV29-1	TRBJ2-3	13	SVEGLAGGTDTQY
TRBV20-1	TRBJ2-3	13	SARGWELYADTQY
TRBV5-8	TRBJ1-5	12	ASSLQGGNQPQH